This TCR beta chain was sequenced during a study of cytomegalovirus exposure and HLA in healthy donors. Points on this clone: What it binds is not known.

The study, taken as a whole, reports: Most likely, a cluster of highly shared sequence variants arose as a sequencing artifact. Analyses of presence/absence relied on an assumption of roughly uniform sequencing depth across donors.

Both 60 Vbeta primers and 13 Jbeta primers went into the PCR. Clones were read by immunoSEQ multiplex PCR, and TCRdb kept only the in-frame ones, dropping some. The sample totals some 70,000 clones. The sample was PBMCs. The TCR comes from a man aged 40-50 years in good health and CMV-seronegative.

The CDR3 protein is CASSLKSPYEQYF. In DNA form, the CDR3 reads TGTGCCAGCAGCTTAAAATCCCCTTACGAGCAGTACTTC. This chain connects TRBV7-2 to TRBJ2-7; D is undetermined. Germline values: CDR1 SGHTA, CDR2 FQGNSA. The CDR3 runs 13 residues. V shed 2 bases and J shed 4 bases, with 9 bases lying between them.